This T cell receptor beta chain emerged from a study of beta chain features in type 1 diabetes. On the study more broadly: Researchers looked at 85 million to 110 million sorted cells across all samples.

Isolated RNA was reverse transcribed in full, so expressed TCRB transcripts were sequenced. Samples of naive, central memory and regulatory T cells yielded a mean of around 4 million reads. Produced via immunoSEQ multiplex PCR; TCRdb's table is partial and in-frame only. The sample records hundreds of thousands of clones, about 14% being singletons. Details on this clone: The target antigen is unknown.

Trimming stripped 3 bases from V and 7 bases from J, with 3 bases between. Germline CDR1 and CDR2: SGHTA and FQGNSA. This CDR3 is built from 10 residues. Study-level points and caveats: TCRB CDR3s from Type 1 diabetes patients were moderately but significantly shorter in all four CD4+ subsets. PCR could preferentially amplify shorter templates, alike in patients and controls.

V is TRBV7-2 and J is TRBJ1-2; D ambiguous. The specimen sequenced was naive CD4+ T cells from blood. The clonotype was recovered from a man between 18 and 35 years old in good health. CDR3 nucleotide sequence: TGTGCCAGCAGCTTGGGTGGCTACACCTTC. It is translated as CASSLGGYTF. The full variable domain, with the rest looked up from reference TRBV7-2 and TRBJ1-2, is GAGVSQSPSNKVTEKGKDVELRCDPISGHTALYWYRQSLGQGLEFLIYFQGNSAPDKSGLPSDRFSAERTGGSVSTLTIQRTQQEDSAVYLCASSLGGYTFGSGTRLTVV.